This is a list of T cell receptor beta chains from one sample in a study of blood T cell repertoires in COVID-19. Clones were read by immunoSEQ multiplex PCR, and TCRdb kept only the in-frame ones, dropping some. This table has about 45,000 clones, about 80% appearing once. Sequencing was performed on peripheral blood. The receptors shown here come from a man in his 70s with acute or convalescent COVID-19. CDR3s include the opening cysteine and the closing phenylalanine or tryptophan. A D gene is named only where the DNA matches it firmly. Expanded clones are given a class, and other clones once, few, many or no size at all.

abundance,d_gene,v_gene,j_gene,len,CDR3aa,CDR3nt
-,-,TRBV14,TRBJ1-2,14,CASSQARLNYGYTF,TGTGCCAGCAGCCAAGCGAGGTTGAACTATGGCTACACCTTC
once,TRBD1,TRBV6-1,TRBJ1-5,16,CASSERTTGGDQPQHF,TGTGCCAGCAGTGAGAGAACGACAGGGGGTGATCAGCCCCAGCATTTT
-,-,TRBV27,TRBJ1-5,14,CASKSRGSNQPQHF,TGTGCCAGCAAATCCAGGGGTAGCAATCAGCCCCAGCATTTT
-,TRBD1,TRBV28,TRBJ1-2,14,CASSPRQGHYGYTF,TGTGCCAGCAGTCCCCGACAGGGACATTATGGCTACACCTTC
-,-,TRBV10-2,TRBJ1-3,15,CASSPGLNSGNTIYF,TGCGCCAGCAGCCCCGGACTGAACTCTGGAAACACCATATATTTT
-,-,TRBV30,TRBJ1-1,13,CAWSAEGGTEAFF,TGTGCCTGGAGTGCAGAGGGCGGGACTGAAGCTTTCTTT
-,-,TRBV3-1/TRBV3-2,TRBJ2-7,12,CASSQVTYEQYF,TGTGCCAGCAGCCAAGTTACCTACGAGCAGTACTTC
medium-sized,-,TRBV4-1,TRBJ2-7,15,CASSQAPAAEYEQYF,TGCGCCAGCAGCCAAGCTCCAGCGGCGGAGTACGAGCAGTACTTC
-,-,TRBV7-9,TRBJ1-3,16,CASSPLEGLTGNTIYF,TGTGCCAGCAGCCCACTGGAGGGGCTAACTGGAAACACCATATATTTT
few,TRBD1,TRBV7-2,TRBJ1-4,19,CASSLGLLAGGSSNEKLFF,TGTGCCAGCAGCTTAGGGCTTTTGGCAGGGGGAAGTTCTAATGAAAAACTGTTTTTT
-,-,TRBV4-3,TRBJ2-3,15,CASSQRGARTDTQYF,TGCGCCAGCAGCCAACGGGGGGCGCGGACAGATACGCAGTATTTT
-,-,TRBV5-1,TRBJ2-5,16,CASSSGLDMWGSDQYF,TGCGCCAGCAGCTCGGGGTTAGATATGTGGGGTAGCGACCAGTACTTC
-,TRBD1,TRBV6-5,TRBJ1-1,14,CASRTDRGGTEAFF,TGTGCCAGCAGGACGGACAGGGGAGGTACTGAAGCTTTCTTT
few,TRBD1,TRBV4-1,TRBJ1-2,17,CASSPRDRASSNYGYTF,TGCGCCAGCAGCCCCCGGGACAGGGCGTCTTCTAACTATGGCTACACCTTC
-,TRBD1,TRBV5-5,TRBJ2-7,15,CASSLGGAPSYEQYF,TGTGCCAGCAGCTTAGGGGGCGCCCCCTCCTACGAGCAGTACTTC
-,TRBD1,TRBV10-3,TRBJ1-1,13,CAISDRDMMEAFF,TGTGCCATCAGCGACAGGGATATGATGGAAGCTTTCTTT
-,TRBD1,TRBV29-1,TRBJ2-6,14,CSVRTGIGANVLTF,TGCAGCGTCAGGACAGGGATCGGGGCCAACGTCCTGACTTTC
-,-,TRBV7-8,TRBJ1-3,21,CASSPEGWGATGPSSGNTIYF,TGTGCCAGCAGCCCCGAGGGGTGGGGAGCGACAGGTCCGAGCTCTGGAAACACCATATATTTT
-,-,TRBV15,TRBJ2-7,14,CATRKTGSSYEQYF,TGTGCCACCCGAAAGACAGGAAGCTCCTACGAGCAGTACTTC
-,-,TRBV9,TRBJ1-4,14,CASSAGSKYEKLFF,TGTGCCAGCAGCGCTGGCTCGAAATATGAAAAACTGTTTTTT
-,-,TRBV21-1,TRBJ2-7,12,CASSMHRAEQYF,TGTGCCAGCAGCATGCACAGGGCCGAGCAGTACTTC
-,TRBD1,TRBV5-4,TRBJ1-6,16,CASSAGQGVRNSPLHF,TGTGCCAGCAGCGCGGGACAGGGGGTGCGAAATTCACCCCTCCACTTT
-,-,TRBV28,TRBJ2-7,14,CASAGVDGLFEQYF,TGTGCCAGCGCAGGGGTAGATGGGCTTTTCGAGCAGTACTTC